Shown below are 32 T cell receptor beta chains from a single sample sequenced in a study of blood T cell repertoires in COVID-19. Assay used: immunoSEQ multiplex PCR; TCRdb lists only in-frame clones, some missing. The sample gives around 250,000 clones, roughly nine tenths of which show up once; about 5.9% is in the top ten. Material for sequencing was peripheral blood. The receptors were sampled from a man in his 60s with acute or convalescent COVID-19.

The V call is TRBV4-3, the J call TRBJ2-1, with D possibly TRBD2 on 5 matching bases. This CDR3 spans 13 amino acids. V lost 4 bases, J lost 6 bases, and 10 bases lay in between. Germline CDR1 LGHNA, CDR2 YSLEER. CDR3 DNA: TGCGCCAGCAGCCGTGGACTGTTCAATGAGCAGTTCTTC. It encodes CASSRGLFNEQFF.

The rearrangement links TRBV11-2 to TRBJ1-1; 7 bases are shared with TRBD1. Germline values: CDR1 SGHAT, CDR2 FQNNGV. Trimming cost V 2 bases and J 0 bases; bases outside gene matches: 9. The CDR3 has 17 amino acids. The CDR3 region has the DNA TGTGCCAGCAGCTTACGTAGACAGGGAGGTATGAACACTGAAGCTTTCTTT. The encoded protein is CASSLRRQGGMNTEAFF.

This chain connects TRBV28 to TRBJ1-2; D remains ambiguous. V gave up 2 bases and J gave up 4 bases, with 17 bases separating them. This CDR3 is built from 16 residues. Germline CDR1 and CDR2: MDHEN and SYDVKM. The CDR3 reads CASSLIAGVGSYGYTF. CDR3 nucleotide sequence: TGTGCCAGCAGTTTAATCGCGGGTGTGGGGTCCTATGGCTACACCTTC.

This CDR3 is CASATRGQGFNEQYF. CDR3 DNA: TGTGCCAGCGCTACACGGGGACAGGGGTTCAACGAGCAGTACTTC. This chain links TRBV18 with TRBJ2-7, with 10 nucleotides matching TRBD1. There are 15 residues in the CDR3. V was pared by 8 bases and J by 5 bases, with 12 bases of the junction left unmatched. The germline V gene has CDR1 KGHSH and CDR2 LQKENI.

The chain has TRBV28 and TRBJ1-1; no definite D call. From germline, CDR1 is MDHEN and CDR2 SYDVKM. This CDR3 has 12 residues. V gave up 10 bases and J gave up 3 bases, with 12 bases separating them. CDR3 nucleotide sequence: TGTGCCACCCGGGAGTTGGACACTGAAGCTTTCTTT. Amino acid sequence: CATRELDTEAFF.

V and J are TRBV28 and TRBJ1-2; perhaps TRBD1 as D (6 bases). The ends were cut back, 7 bases at V and 1 base at J, with 13 bases in the middle. Per germline, CDR1 MDHEN and CDR2 SYDVKM. This CDR3 is 14 amino acids long. The CDR3 loop is CASISGANNYGYTF. CDR3 nucleotides: TGTGCCAGCATTTCAGGGGCCAATAACTATGGCTACACCTTC.

This clone came up a few times. The rearrangement links TRBV21-1 to TRBJ2-5; TRBD1 is the table's D call and was not checked against the DNA. TRBV21-1 is listed as a pseudogene. CDR3 length: 14 residues. The CDR3 region has the DNA TGTGCCAGCAGCAAACCGGGACAGCAAGAGACCCAGTACTTC. It specifies CASSKPGQQETQYF.

The J gene is TRBJ2-1, the V gene TRBV19; 12 nucleotides align to TRBD2. CDR1 is LNHDA and CDR2 is SQIVND in the germline V gene (reference sequence). Losses at the gene ends were 4 bases for V and 3 bases for J; bases not matched to a gene: 4. This CDR3 is built from 16 residues. CDR3 nucleotide sequence: TGTGCCAGTAGTAAAGGACTAGCGGGGAACTACAATGAGCAGTTCTTC. It specifies CASSKGLAGNYNEQFF.

This chain links TRBV10-3 with TRBJ2-7; a weak D match, TRBD1 (6 bases). The CDR3 is 15 residues long. Germline-derived CDR1 and CDR2 are ENHRY and SYGVKD. V dropped 3 bases and J dropped 1 base, with 13 bases sitting between them. The CDR3 loop reads CAISDGQGLSYEQYF. The CDR3 DNA is TGTGCCATCAGTGACGGCCAGGGGCTTTCCTACGAGCAGTACTTC.

The CDR3 spells CATSDVTRGTEAFF. CDR3 DNA sequence: TGTGCCACCAGTGACGTCACAAGGGGAACTGAAGCTTTCTTT. The chain is built from TRBV24-1 and TRBJ1-1; D perhaps matches TRBD1 (5 bases). Trimming cost V 4 bases and J 5 bases, with 13 bases left between them. Germline CDR1 reads KGHDR; CDR2 reads SFDVKD. This CDR3 is 14 amino acids long.

This clone came up once. The rearrangement uses TRBV18 and TRBJ2-2; D is perhaps TRBD2 (5 bases). Germline V gene sequence: CDR1 KGHSH, CDR2 LQKENI. The CDR3 sequence is 15 residues long. With 3 bases removed from V and 0 bases from J, the gap between germline ends came to 8 bases. The CDR3 DNA sequence: TGTGCCAGCTCACCTCTAGCAACGAACACCGGGGAGCTGTTTTTT. Translated, it gives CASSPLATNTGELFF.

The chain employs TRBV28 and TRBJ1-4, with 9 positions matching TRBD1. This CDR3 is built from 14 residues. V dropped 5 bases and J dropped 7; count of bases not matched to a gene: 5. Germline CDR1 and CDR2: MDHEN and SYDVKM. The DNA of the CDR3 is TGTGCCAGCAGTACAGGGGGCGGTCGTGAAAAACTGTTTTTT. Translating gives CASSTGGGREKLFF.

The chain employs TRBV15 and TRBJ2-4; D is undetermined. Trimming pared 6 bases from V and 0 bases from J, leaving 6 bases between. The CDR3 has 13 amino acids. Per the germline V gene, CDR1 is LNHNV and CDR2 is YYDKDF (reference sequence). Here the CDR3 DNA reads TGTGCCACCAGTTATATAGCCAAAAACATTCAGTACTTC. Residues: CATSYIAKNIQYF.

The chain is built from TRBV28 and TRBJ2-3, with TRBD2 matching over 10 bases. Losses at the gene ends were 5 bases for V and 3 bases for J; bases not matched to a gene: 11. The CDR3 loop spans 17 amino acids. The V gene's germline CDR1 is MDHEN and CDR2 SYDVKM. The CDR3 region has the DNA TGTGCCAGCAGTCGATCCGGGACTAGCGCCTTTACAGATACGCAGTATTTT. This gives the protein CASSRSGTSAFTDTQYF.

The J gene is TRBJ2-1, the V gene TRBV24-1, with TRBD2 matching 10 bases. Germline-derived CDR1 and CDR2 are KGHDR and SFDVKD. The CDR3 has 19 amino acids. V shed 3 bases and J 6 bases; nucleotides not matched to a gene: 16. CDR3 residues: CATSDTPAGGPNGFNEQFF. The CDR3 bases are TGTGCCACCAGTGATACCCCAGCGGGAGGGCCGAACGGGTTCAATGAGCAGTTCTTC.

The chain joins TRBV24-1 to TRBJ2-4; possible D gene TRBD2, 5 bases. This CDR3 spans 15 amino acids. Per germline, CDR1 KGHDR and CDR2 SFDVKD. V lost 6 bases, J lost 3 bases, and 14 bases lay in between. CDR3 coding DNA: TGTGCCACCAGTATCAGTGCCGGGGACAAAAACATTCAGTACTTC. It translates to CATSISAGDKNIQYF.

V usage is TRBV30 and J usage is TRBJ1-4; D possibly corresponds to TRBD1 (5 bases). Trimming pared 1 base from V and 8 bases from J, leaving 11 bases between. CDR3 length: 13 residues. CDR1 GTSNPN and CDR2 SVGIG come from the germline V gene (reference sequence). CDR3 DNA: TGTGCCTGGAGTGGTGATCGGGGGGAAAAACTGTTTTTT. Translation gives CAWSGDRGEKLFF. The full variable domain, in which reference TRBV30 and TRBJ1-4 provide the parts outside the CDR3, is SQTIHQWPATLVQPVGSPLSLECTVEGTSNPNLYWYRQAAGRGLQLLFYSVGIGQISSEVPQNLSASRPQDRQFILSSKKLLLSDSGFYLCAWSGDRGEKLFFGSGTQLSVL.

The CDR3 loop reads CASSPPGQYTDTQYF. CDR3 DNA: TGTGCCAGCTCACCACCGGGACAGTACACAGATACGCAGTATTTT. This rearrangement joins TRBV18 to TRBJ2-3; 7 bases are a match to TRBD1. The CDR3 extends over 15 amino acids. Trimming removed 0 bases from V and 2 bases from J; junction bases left unmatched: 2. Germline-derived CDR1 and CDR2 are KGHSH and LQKENI.

In DNA form, the CDR3 reads TGTGCCAGCAGCTCCCCGGTCCGACAGGTTTACGAGCAGTACTTC. Its translation: CASSSPVRQVYEQYF. V usage is TRBV5-6 and J usage is TRBJ2-7; TRBD1 might be the D (6 bases). The V and J ends lost 3 bases and 4 bases respectively, with 17 bases between them. CDR1 SGHDT and CDR2 YYEEEE come from the germline V gene. The CDR3 totals 15 residues.

The V and J genes are TRBV7-9 and TRBJ1-1; tentative D call: TRBD1 (5 bases). The CDR3 runs to 18 residues. Trimming cost V 3 bases and J 3 bases, with 23 bases left between them. Per germline, CDR1 SEHNR and CDR2 FQNEAQ (reference sequence). Here the CDR3 reads CASSFPLVSQGKDTEAFF. DNA for the CDR3: TGTGCCAGCAGCTTTCCCCTAGTGAGTCAGGGTAAGGACACTGAAGCTTTCTTT.

This clone has only one observation. The chain is built from TRBV3-1 (or the pseudogene TRBV3-2) and TRBJ1-1; no definite D call. Germline CDR1 is LGHDT and CDR2 is YNNKEL (reference sequence). CDR3 length: 17 amino acids. V lost 0 bases to trimming and J lost 0 bases, with 14 bases between them. CDR3 DNA: TGTGCCAGCAGCCAAGACGGAGAGCCCCCTATGAACACTGAAGCTTTCTTT. Its protein product is CASSQDGEPPMNTEAFF.

CDR3 nucleotides: TGTGCCTGGAGTGTTACACAAGCGGGTGGAAACACCATATATTTT. This encodes CAWSVTQAGGNTIYF. The rearrangement joins TRBV30 to TRBJ1-3, with D unclear. The V end lost 0 bases, the J end lost 3 bases, and 12 bases lay between the germline ends. Per the germline V gene, CDR1 is GTSNPN and CDR2 is SVGIG (reference sequence). The CDR3 has 15 amino acids. Supplemented by reference TRBV30 and TRBJ1-3, the full variable domain reads SQTIHQWPATLVQPVGSPLSLECTVEGTSNPNLYWYRQAAGRGLQLLFYSVGIGQISSEVPQNLSASRPQDRQFILSSKKLLLSDSGFYLCAWSVTQAGGNTIYFGEGSWLTVV.

The chain employs TRBV11-2 and TRBJ2-3, with 7 nucleotides matching TRBD2. CDR1 SGHAT and CDR2 FQNNGV come from the germline V gene. The CDR3 is 15 amino acids. The V and J ends lost 6 bases and 6 bases, in that order; junction bases with no gene match: 12. The CDR3 nucleotides are TGTGCCAGCAGTCCCAGCGGGGCCGGCCCGGATACGCAGTATTTT. Residues: CASSPSGAGPDTQYF.

The V gene is TRBV15, the J gene TRBJ1-3; weak D call: TRBD1 (5 bases). CDR3 size: 16 residues. Germline assignment: CDR1 LNHNV and CDR2 YYDKDF (reference sequence). Trimming cost V 0 bases and J 0 bases, with 9 bases left between them. As DNA, the CDR3 is TGTGCCACCAGCAGAGAGAACAGGCGCTCTGGAAACACCATATATTTT. Translating it yields CATSRENRRSGNTIYF.

The chain is built from TRBV18 and TRBJ1-2, with no clear D. CDR3 length: 14 amino acids. Per germline, CDR1 KGHSH and CDR2 LQKENI. V was pared by 3 bases and J by 2 bases, with 10 bases between. The CDR3 sequence is CASSPGPGNYGYTF. CDR3 in DNA: TGTGCCAGCTCACCTGGTCCGGGGAACTATGGCTACACCTTC.

This chain connects TRBV10-3 to TRBJ1-4; 7 bases fit TRBD1. V was pared by 10 bases and J by 4 bases, with 6 bases of the junction left unmatched. Germline CDR1 ENHRY, CDR2 SYGVKD. The CDR3 runs 13 residues. The CDR3 sequence: CATLGTDNEKLFF. The CDR3 coding sequence is TGTGCCACCCTAGGGACAGATAATGAAAAACTGTTTTTT.

This rearrangement joins TRBV9 to TRBJ1-4, with D tentatively TRBD1 (6 bases). Per germline, CDR1 SGDLS and CDR2 YYNGEE. The CDR3 is 14 residues long. V lost 1 base and J lost 7, with 11 bases in between. The CDR3 DNA sequence: TGTGCCAGCAGCGTAAGCAGGGGCGGTGAAAAACTGTTTTTT. The encoded protein is CASSVSRGGEKLFF. Together with reference TRBV9 and TRBJ1-4, the CDR3 gives the full variable domain: DSGVTQTPKHLITATGQRVTLRCSPRSGDLSVYWYQQSLDQGLQFLIQYYNGEERAKGNILERFSAQQFPDLHSELNLSSLELGDSALYFCASSVSRGGEKLFFGSGTQLSVL.

This clone was observed once. DNA of the CDR3: TGTGCCAGCAGTTACTACAGAAACAATGAGCAGTTCTTC. Encoded protein: CASSYYRNNEQFF. This chain links TRBV6-2 or TRBV6-3 with TRBJ2-1; D unclear. V gave up 1 base and J gave up 5 bases, with 6 bases separating them. Germline V lookup: CDR1 MNHEY, CDR2 SVGEGT. CDR3 length: 13 residues.

Here the CDR3 reads CASRAGGDYEQYF. The CDR3 bases are TGTGCCAGCCGGGCAGGGGGTGACTACGAGCAGTACTTC. The chain uses TRBV6-5 and TRBJ2-7, with TRBD1 matching 7 bases. The germline V gene has CDR1 MNHEY and CDR2 SVGAGI. This CDR3 region has 13 residues. V lost 8 bases, J lost 3 bases, and 7 bases stayed unmatched.

The chain joins TRBV27 to TRBJ1-6, with TRBD1 matching over 8 bases. The junction had 7 bases not matched to a gene; V was cut back by 5 bases and J by 16 bases. The CDR3 is 12 amino acids. Germline CDR1 and CDR2: MNHEY and SMNVEV (reference sequence). The CDR3 region is CASSPPDRGLHF. In nucleotides, the CDR3 is TGTGCCAGCAGTCCGCCCGACAGGGGACTCCACTTT.

This rearrangement joins TRBV11-3 to TRBJ2-5; TRBD1 matches 8 bases. The V gene end was trimmed by 6 bases and the J gene end by 2 bases; junction bases not matched to a gene: 2. CDR1 and CDR2 (germline): SGHNT, YENEEA. CDR3 length: 13 amino acids. The CDR3 region has the DNA TGTGCCAGCAGTGGGACAGGACAAGAGACCCAGTACTTC. Its translation is CASSGTGQETQYF.

The chain employs TRBV7-3 and TRBJ2-1; TRBD2 aligns across 10 bases. Germline V gives CDR1 SGHTA, CDR2 FQGTGA. The CDR3 runs 15 residues. V trimming: 0 bases; J trimming: 5 bases; junction bases outside the gene matches: 1. CDR3 coding DNA: TGTGCCAGCAGCTTAACTAGCGGGAGGAACAATGAGCAGTTCTTC. Translating gives CASSLTSGRNNEQFF.